The clone carrying this T cell receptor beta chain came up a few times. RNA transcripts were the template, and TCR beta CDR3 regions were amplified from them. HTBI primers were employed in first-round RT-PCR, then a second-round multiplex PCR followed. TCRdb passed the multiplex PCR reads through MiXCR, listing each CDR3 protein once. The sample lists roughly 400,000 distinct CDR3 sequences, approximately 15% occurring once. V was cut by 6 bases and J by 1 base, with 9 bases left in between. CDR3 length: 13 amino acids. Germline V gives CDR1 MNHNS, CDR2 SASEGT. The sample originates from a study of Graves' ophthalmopathy and Graves' hyperthyroidism.

The rearrangement links TRBV6-1 to TRBJ2-5; D remains ambiguous. The sequence was obtained from a woman between 18 and 30 years old with stable Graves' hyperthyroidism. Sequenced material: peripheral blood. The CDR3 region is CASRRSAQETQYF. The CDR3 DNA reads as TGTGCCAGCAGGCGAAGCGCCCAAGAGACCCAGTACTTC.